This T cell receptor beta chain was captured in a study of blood T cell repertoires in COVID-19. Here immunoSEQ multiplex PCR was the method, and the copy in TCRdb shows in-frame clones only, minus some. The sample yields 350,000 or so clones, around nine tenths seen once. CDR1 is DFQATT, CDR2 SNEGSKA, per germline (reference sequence). Unmatched junction bases numbered 5, after V lost 3 bases and J lost 5 bases. The CDR3 contains 13 residues. The rearrangement links TRBV20-1 to TRBJ2-7, with 9 bases aligning to TRBD1. Material for sequencing was PBMCs or T cells enriched from blood (not recorded which). The origin of this receptor is a woman aged 25 to 39 who had been exposed to COVID-19. The CDR3 DNA is TGCAGTGCTAGTAGGACAGGGGCGCACGAGCAGTACTTC. It yields the protein CSASRTGAHEQYF.